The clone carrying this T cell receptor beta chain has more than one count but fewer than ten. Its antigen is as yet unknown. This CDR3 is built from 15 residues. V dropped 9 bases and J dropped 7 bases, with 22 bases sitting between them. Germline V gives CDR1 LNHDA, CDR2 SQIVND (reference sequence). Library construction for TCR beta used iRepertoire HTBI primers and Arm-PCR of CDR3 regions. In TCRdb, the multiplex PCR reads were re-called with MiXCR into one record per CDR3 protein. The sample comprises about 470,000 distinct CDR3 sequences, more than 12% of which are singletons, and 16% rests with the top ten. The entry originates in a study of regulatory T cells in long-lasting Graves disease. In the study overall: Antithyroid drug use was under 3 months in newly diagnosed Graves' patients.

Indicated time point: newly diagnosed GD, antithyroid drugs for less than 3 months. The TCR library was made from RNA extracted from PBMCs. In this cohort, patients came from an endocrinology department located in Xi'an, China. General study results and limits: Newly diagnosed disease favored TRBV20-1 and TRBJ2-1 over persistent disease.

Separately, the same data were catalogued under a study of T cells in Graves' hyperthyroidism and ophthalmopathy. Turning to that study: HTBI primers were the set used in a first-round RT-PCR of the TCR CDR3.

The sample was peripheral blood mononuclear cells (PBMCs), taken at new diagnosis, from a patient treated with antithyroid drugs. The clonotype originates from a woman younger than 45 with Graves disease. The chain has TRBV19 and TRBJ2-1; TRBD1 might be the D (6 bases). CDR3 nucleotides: TGTGCCAGCAAAAAGGACAGTGGGCCTTGGAATGAGCAGTTCTTC. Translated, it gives CASKKDSGPWNEQFF.